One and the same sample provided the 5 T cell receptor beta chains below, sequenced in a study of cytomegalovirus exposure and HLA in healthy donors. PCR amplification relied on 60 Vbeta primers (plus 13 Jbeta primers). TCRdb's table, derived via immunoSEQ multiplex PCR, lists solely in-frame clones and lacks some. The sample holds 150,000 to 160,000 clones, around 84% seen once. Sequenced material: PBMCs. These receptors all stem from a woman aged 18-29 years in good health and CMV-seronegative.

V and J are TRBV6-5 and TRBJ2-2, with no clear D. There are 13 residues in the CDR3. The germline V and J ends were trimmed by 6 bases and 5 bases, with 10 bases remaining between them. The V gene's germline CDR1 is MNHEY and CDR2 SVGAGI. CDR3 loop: CASSHILTGELFF. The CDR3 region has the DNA TGTGCCAGCAGCCACATTCTGACCGGGGAGCTGTTTTTT.

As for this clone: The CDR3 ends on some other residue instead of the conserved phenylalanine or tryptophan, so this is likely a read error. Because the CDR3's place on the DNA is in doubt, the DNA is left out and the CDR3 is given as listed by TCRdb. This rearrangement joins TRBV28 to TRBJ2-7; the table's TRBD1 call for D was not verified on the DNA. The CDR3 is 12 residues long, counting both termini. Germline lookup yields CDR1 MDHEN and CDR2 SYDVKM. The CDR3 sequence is CASSTPGTEIQT.

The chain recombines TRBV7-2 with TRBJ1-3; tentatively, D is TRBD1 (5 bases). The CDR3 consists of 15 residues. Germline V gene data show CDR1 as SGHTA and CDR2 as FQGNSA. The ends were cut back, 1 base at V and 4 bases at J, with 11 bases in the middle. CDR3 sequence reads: CASSLETANGNTIYF. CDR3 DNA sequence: TGTGCCAGCAGCTTAGAGACAGCTAACGGAAACACCATATATTTT.

For the CDR3, the DNA is TGCGCCAGCAGCAGGGAAGGGGCTAACTATGGCTACACCTTC. This translates into CASSREGANYGYTF. The rearrangement joins TRBV5-1 to TRBJ1-2; the D gene is possibly TRBD1 (5 bases). The germline V gene encodes CDR1 SGHRS and CDR2 YFSETQ. This CDR3 has 14 amino acids. With 4 bases removed from V and 0 bases from J, the gap between germline ends came to 10 bases.

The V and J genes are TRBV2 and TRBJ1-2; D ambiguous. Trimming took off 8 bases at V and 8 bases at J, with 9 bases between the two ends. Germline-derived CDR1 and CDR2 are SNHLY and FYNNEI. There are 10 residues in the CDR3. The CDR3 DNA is TGTGCCAGCGAGGGTCGGGGCTACACCTTC. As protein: CASEGRGYTF.